The sequence of this T cell receptor (beta chain) was determined in a study of blood T cell repertoires in COVID-19. For the study at large: The United States, Italy and Spain provided the acute and convalescent COVID-19 samples. Nucleic acid was either cDNA or gDNA, and it came from T cells, B-cell-depleted T cells, or PBMCs.

Profiled with immunoSEQ multiplex PCR; TCRdb holds only in-frame clones, not every one. The sample records approximately 150,000 clones, under 80% being singletons. The CDR3 loop spans 16 amino acids. The trim removed 6 bases at V and 2 bases at J, leaving 10 bases unmatched. CDR1 is SGDLS and CDR2 is YYNGEE in the germline V gene. The chain has TRBV9 and TRBJ2-3; 9 nucleotides line up with TRBD2. Sequencing input: peripheral blood. The sequence was collected from a man in his fifties or sixties with acute or convalescent COVID-19. The CDR3 nucleotides are TGTGCCAGCACCCAAGGGGCTAGCGGGGCCACAGATACGCAGTATTTT. Protein sequence: CASTQGASGATDTQYF. Complete variable domain (other parts from reference TRBV9 and TRBJ2-3): DSGVTQTPKHLITATGQRVTLRCSPRSGDLSVYWYQQSLDQGLQFLIQYYNGEERAKGNILERFSAQQFPDLHSELNLSSLELGDSALYFCASTQGASGATDTQYFGPGTRLTVL.